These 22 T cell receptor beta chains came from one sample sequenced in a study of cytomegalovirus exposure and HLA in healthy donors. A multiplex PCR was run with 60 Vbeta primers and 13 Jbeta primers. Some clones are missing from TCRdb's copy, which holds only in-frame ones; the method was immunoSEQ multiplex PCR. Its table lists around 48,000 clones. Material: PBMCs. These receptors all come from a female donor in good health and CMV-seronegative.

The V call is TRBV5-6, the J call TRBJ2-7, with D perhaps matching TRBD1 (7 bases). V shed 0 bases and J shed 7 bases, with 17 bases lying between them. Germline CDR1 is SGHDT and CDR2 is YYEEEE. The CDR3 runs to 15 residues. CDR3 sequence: CASSLGGTAWREQYF. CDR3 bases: TGTGCCAGCAGCTTGGGCGGGACAGCTTGGCGAGAGCAGTACTTC.

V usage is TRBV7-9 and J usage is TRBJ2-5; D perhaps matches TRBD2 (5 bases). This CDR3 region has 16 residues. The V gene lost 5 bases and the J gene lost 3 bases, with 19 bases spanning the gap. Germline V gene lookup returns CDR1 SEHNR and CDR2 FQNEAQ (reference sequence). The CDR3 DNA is TGTGCCAGCAGCGCCCGCCTGGTCTGGGGAGAAGAGACCCAGTACTTC. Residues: CASSARLVWGEETQYF.

CDR3: CASSTTGRGYTF. The CDR3 DNA reads TGTGCCAGTAGTACCACAGGGAGAGGCTACACCTTC. The V and J genes are TRBV19 and TRBJ1-2, with D perhaps TRBD1 (6 bases). Deletions cut 4 bases from V and 8 bases from J, with 11 bases between. The V gene's germline CDR1 is LNHDA and CDR2 SQIVND (reference sequence). This CDR3 is 12 amino acids long. The full variable domain, rest sourced from reference TRBV19 and TRBJ1-2, is DGGITQSPKYLFRKEGQNVTLSCEQNLNHDAMYWYRQDPGQGLRLIYYSQIVNDFQKGDIAEGYSVSREKKESFPLTVTSAQKNPTAFYLCASSTTGRGYTFGSGTRLTVV.

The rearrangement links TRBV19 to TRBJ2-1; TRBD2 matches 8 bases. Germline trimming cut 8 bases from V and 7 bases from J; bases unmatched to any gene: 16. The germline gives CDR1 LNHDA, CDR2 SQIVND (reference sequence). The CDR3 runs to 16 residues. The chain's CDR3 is CASRFRPGLGENEQFF. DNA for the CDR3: TGTGCCAGTCGGTTTAGACCGGGACTAGGAGAAAATGAGCAGTTCTTC. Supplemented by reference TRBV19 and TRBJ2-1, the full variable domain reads DGGITQSPKYLFRKEGQNVTLSCEQNLNHDAMYWYRQDPGQGLRLIYYSQIVNDFQKGDIAEGYSVSREKKESFPLTVTSAQKNPTAFYLCASRFRPGLGENEQFFGPGTRLTVL.

CDR3 protein: CASSGYRRAEAFF. The CDR3 DNA sequence: TGTGCCAGCAGCGGCTATCGCCGGGCTGAAGCTTTCTTT. The gene calls are TRBV7-6 and TRBJ1-1; D gene ambiguous. Germline loops: CDR1 SGHVS, CDR2 FNYEAQ. There are 13 residues in the CDR3. Trimming removed 5 bases from V and 6 bases from J, with 13 bases in between.

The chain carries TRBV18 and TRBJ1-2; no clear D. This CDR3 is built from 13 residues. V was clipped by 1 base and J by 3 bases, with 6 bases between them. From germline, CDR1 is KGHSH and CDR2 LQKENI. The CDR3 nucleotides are TGTGCCAGCTCACCACAGCCGGACTATGGCTACACCTTC. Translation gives CASSPQPDYGYTF.

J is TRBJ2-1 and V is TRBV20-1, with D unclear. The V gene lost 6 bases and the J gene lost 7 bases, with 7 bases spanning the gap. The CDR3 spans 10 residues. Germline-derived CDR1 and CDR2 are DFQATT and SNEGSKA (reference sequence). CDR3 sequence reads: CSANFNEQFF. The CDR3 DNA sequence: TGCAGTGCAAACTTTAATGAGCAGTTCTTC.

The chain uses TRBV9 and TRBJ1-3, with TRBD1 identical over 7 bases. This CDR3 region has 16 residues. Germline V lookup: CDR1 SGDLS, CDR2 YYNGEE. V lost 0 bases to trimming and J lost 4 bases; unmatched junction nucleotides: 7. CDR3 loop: CASSVDEGAYGNTIYF. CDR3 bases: TGTGCCAGCAGCGTAGATGAGGGGGCATACGGAAACACCATATATTTT.

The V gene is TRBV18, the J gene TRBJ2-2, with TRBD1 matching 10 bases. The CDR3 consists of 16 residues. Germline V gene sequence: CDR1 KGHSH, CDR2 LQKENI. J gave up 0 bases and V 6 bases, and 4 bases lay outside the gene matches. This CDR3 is CASSRQGATNTGELFF. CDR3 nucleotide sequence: TGTGCCAGCTCCCGACAGGGGGCGACGAACACCGGGGAGCTGTTTTTT.

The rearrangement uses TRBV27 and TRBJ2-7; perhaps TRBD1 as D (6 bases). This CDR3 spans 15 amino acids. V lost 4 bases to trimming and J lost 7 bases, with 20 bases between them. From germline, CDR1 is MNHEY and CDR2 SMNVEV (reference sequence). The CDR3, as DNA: TGTGCCAGCAGTTCCCCCCGGGGCAGCGACAGGGAGCAGTACTTC. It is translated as CASSSPRGSDREQYF.

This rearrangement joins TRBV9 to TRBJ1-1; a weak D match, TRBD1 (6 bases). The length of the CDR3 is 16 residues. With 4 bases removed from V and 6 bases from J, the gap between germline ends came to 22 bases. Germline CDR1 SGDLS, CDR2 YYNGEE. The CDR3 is CASSSSKETGWAEAFF. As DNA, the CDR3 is TGTGCCAGCAGCTCCAGCAAGGAGACAGGATGGGCTGAAGCTTTCTTT.

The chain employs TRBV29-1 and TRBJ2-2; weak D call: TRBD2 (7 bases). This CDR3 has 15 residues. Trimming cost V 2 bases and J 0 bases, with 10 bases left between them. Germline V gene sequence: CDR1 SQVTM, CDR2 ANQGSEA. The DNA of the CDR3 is TGCAGCGTTGAACCGGGGGGCGCGAACACCGGGGAGCTGTTTTTT. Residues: CSVEPGGANTGELFF.

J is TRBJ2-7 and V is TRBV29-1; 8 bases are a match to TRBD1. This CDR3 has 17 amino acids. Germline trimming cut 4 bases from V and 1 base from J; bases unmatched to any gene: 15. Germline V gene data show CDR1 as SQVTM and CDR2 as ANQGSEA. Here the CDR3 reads CSVAKYRTGKLSYEQYF. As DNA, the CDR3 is TGCAGCGTTGCCAAGTACCGGACAGGGAAACTGTCCTACGAGCAGTACTTC.

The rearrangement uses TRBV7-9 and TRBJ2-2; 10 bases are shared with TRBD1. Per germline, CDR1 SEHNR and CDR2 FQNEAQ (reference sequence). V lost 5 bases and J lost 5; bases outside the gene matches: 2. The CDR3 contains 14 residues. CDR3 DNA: TGTGCCAGCAGCAAGGGACAGGGGACCGGGGAGCTGTTTTTT. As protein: CASSKGQGTGELFF.

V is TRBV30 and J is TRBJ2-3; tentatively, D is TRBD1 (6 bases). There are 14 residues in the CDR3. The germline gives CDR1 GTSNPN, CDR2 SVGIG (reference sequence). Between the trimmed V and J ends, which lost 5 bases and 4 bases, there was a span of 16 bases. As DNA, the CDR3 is TGTGCCTGGGCTCGAGGGACATTACCAGATACGCAGTATTTT. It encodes CAWARGTLPDTQYF. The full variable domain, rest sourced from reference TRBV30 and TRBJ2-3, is SQTIHQWPATLVQPVGSPLSLECTVEGTSNPNLYWYRQAAGRGLQLLFYSVGIGQISSEVPQNLSASRPQDRQFILSSKKLLLSDSGFYLCAWARGTLPDTQYFGPGTRLTVL.

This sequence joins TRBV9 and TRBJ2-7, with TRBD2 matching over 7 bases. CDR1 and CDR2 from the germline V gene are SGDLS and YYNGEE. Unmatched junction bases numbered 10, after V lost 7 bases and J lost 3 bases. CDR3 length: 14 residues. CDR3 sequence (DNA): TGTGCCAGCGCCCTGGGGGGGTTGAGCTACGAGCAGTACTTC. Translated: CASALGGLSYEQYF.

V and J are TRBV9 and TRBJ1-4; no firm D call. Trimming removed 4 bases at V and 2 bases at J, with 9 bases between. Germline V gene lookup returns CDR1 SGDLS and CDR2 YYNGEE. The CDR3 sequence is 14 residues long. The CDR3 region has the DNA TGTGCCAGCAGCTTCCGGGGTACTAATGAAAAACTGTTTTTT. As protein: CASSFRGTNEKLFF. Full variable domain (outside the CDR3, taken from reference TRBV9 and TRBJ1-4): DSGVTQTPKHLITATGQRVTLRCSPRSGDLSVYWYQQSLDQGLQFLIQYYNGEERAKGNILERFSAQQFPDLHSELNLSSLELGDSALYFCASSFRGTNEKLFFGSGTQLSVL.

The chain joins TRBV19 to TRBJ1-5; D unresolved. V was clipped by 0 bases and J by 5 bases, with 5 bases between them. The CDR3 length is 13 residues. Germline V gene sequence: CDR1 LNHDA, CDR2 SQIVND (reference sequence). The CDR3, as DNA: TGTGCCAGTAGTATAGATCGCGATCAGCCCCAGCATTTT. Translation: CASSIDRDQPQHF.

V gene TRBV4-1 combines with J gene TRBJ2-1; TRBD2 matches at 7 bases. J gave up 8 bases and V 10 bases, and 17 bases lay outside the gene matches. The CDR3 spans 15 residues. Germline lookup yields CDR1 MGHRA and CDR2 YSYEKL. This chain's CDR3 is CATSARAGDPHEQFF. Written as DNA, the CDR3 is TGCGCCACCTCCGCTCGGGCGGGAGATCCGCATGAGCAGTTCTTC.

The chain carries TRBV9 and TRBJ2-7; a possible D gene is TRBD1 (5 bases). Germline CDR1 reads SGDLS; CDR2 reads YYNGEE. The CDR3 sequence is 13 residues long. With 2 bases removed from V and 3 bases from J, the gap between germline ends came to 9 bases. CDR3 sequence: CASSVTDSYEQYF. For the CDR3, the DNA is TGTGCCAGCAGCGTGACTGACAGCTACGAGCAGTACTTC.

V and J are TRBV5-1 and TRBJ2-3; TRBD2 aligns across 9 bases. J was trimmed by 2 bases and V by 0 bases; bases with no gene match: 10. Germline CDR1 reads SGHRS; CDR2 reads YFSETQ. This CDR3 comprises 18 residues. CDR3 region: CASSLGNNLAGLTDTQYF. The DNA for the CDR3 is TGCGCCAGCAGCTTGGGAAACAACCTAGCGGGACTCACAGATACGCAGTATTTT.

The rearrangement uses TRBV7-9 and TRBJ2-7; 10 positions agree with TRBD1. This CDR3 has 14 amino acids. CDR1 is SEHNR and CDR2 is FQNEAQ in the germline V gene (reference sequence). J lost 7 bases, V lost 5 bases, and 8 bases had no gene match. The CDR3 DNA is TGTGCCAGCAGCCCAAGACAGGGGGCGAAGGAGCAGTACTTC. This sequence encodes CASSPRQGAKEQYF.